The 6 T cell receptor beta chains presented below share a single source sample, sequenced in a study of T cells after yellow fever vaccination. MiXCR was run by TCRdb on the 5' RACE reads, yielding one entry per CDR3 protein. The sample shows 310,000 or so distinct CDR3 sequences, around 3.9% of them seen only once. Sample: PBMCs, taken on the day of the yellow fever booster vaccination. The receptor set was obtained from a man between 18 and 35 years old who received the YFV17D yellow fever vaccine.

This clonotype turned up a few times. V usage is TRBV7-9 and J usage is TRBJ1-6, with D perhaps matching TRBD1 (5 bases). The germline V gene has CDR1 SEHNR and CDR2 FQNEAQ (reference sequence). CDR3 length: 16 amino acids. The V gene lost 3 bases and the J gene lost 14 bases, with 23 bases spanning the gap. The CDR3 nucleotides read TGTGCCAGCAGCTTTATTGGGGGGAATGGGCCCGGGACCCTCCACTTT. This codes for CASSFIGGNGPGTLHF.

The table lists this clonotype with many counts. V usage is TRBV7-9 and J usage is TRBJ1-3; D gene ambiguous. V shed 0 bases and J shed 0 bases, with 9 bases lying between them. This CDR3 spans 16 amino acids. Germline-derived CDR1 and CDR2 are SEHNR and FQNEAQ (reference sequence). CDR3 DNA sequence: TGTGCCAGCAGCTTAGCCGAACGAGGCTCTGGAAACACCATATATTTT. Protein sequence: CASSLAERGSGNTIYF.

This clonotype was found many times. V gene TRBV7-3 combines with J gene TRBJ2-2; 12 bases are a match to TRBD2. In germline, CDR1 is SGHTA, CDR2 FQGTGA. The CDR3 extends over 15 amino acids. Trimming took 5 bases from V and 7 from J; bases not matched to a gene: 5. The CDR3 reads CASSPSGGAGGELFF. The CDR3, as DNA: TGTGCCAGCAGCCCTAGCGGGGGGGCCGGCGGGGAGCTGTTTTTT.

This clonotype appeared a few times. The chain uses TRBV11-2 and TRBJ1-6; TRBD1 agrees at 8 bases. The CDR3 is 16 residues long. V shed 2 bases and J 7 bases; nucleotides not matched to a gene: 7. The germline CDR1 and CDR2 sequences are SGHAT and FQNNGV. CDR3 sequence (DNA): TGTGCCAGCAGCTTAATGGACAGGGTAGGGAATTCACCCCTCCACTTT. Protein: CASSLMDRVGNSPLHF. The whole variable domain, remainder taken from reference TRBV11-2 and TRBJ1-6, is EAGVAQSPRYKIIEKRQSVAFWCNPISGHATLYWYQQILGQGPKLLIQFQNNGVVDDSQLPKDRFSAERLKGVDSTLKIQPAKLEDSAVYLCASSLMDRVGNSPLHFGNGTRLTVT.

The chain links TRBV19 to TRBJ1-3, with D unresolved. CDR1 is LNHDA and CDR2 is SQIVND in the germline V gene (reference sequence). Trimming stripped 8 bases from V and 8 bases from J, with 10 bases between. The CDR3 runs 11 residues. CDR3 protein: CASWGRDTIYF. CDR3 coding DNA: TGTGCCAGTTGGGGTCGAGACACCATATATTTT. The full variable domain, with the rest looked up from reference TRBV19 and TRBJ1-3, is DGGITQSPKYLFRKEGQNVTLSCEQNLNHDAMYWYRQDPGQGLRLIYYSQIVNDFQKGDIAEGYSVSREKKESFPLTVTSAQKNPTAFYLCASWGRDTIYFGEGSWLTVV.

CDR3 sequence reads: CASSPELAGGLGEQFF. The DNA for the CDR3 is TGTGCCAGCAGTCCCGAACTAGCGGGGGGGCTAGGTGAGCAGTTCTTC. The chain is built from TRBV2 and TRBJ2-1; the match to TRBD2 covers 13 bases. Germline V gene lookup returns CDR1 SNHLY and CDR2 FYNNEI. Trimming removed 5 bases from V and 9 bases from J; junction bases left unmatched: 10. The CDR3 is 16 amino acids.